The text below deals with one TCR beta chain. The antigen remains undetermined. No patient had received any treatment before thyroid surgery. Through MiXCR, TCRdb re-clonotyped the PCR reads. The profile shows about 24,000 clones, approximately 19% of them singletons. The V gene lost 4 bases and the J gene lost 7 bases, with 15 bases spanning the gap. This CDR3 has 13 amino acids. Germline V gives CDR1 SGDLS, CDR2 YYNGEE. This specimen comes from a study of metastatic and nonmetastatic thyroid tumors. Broader study findings: It was reported that TCR beta diversity was significantly higher in malignant thyroid tumors than benign nodules, in blood and tumor.

The sample taken for sequencing was blood. This TCR came from a male donor with papillary thyroid cancer or a benign thyroid nodule (not recorded which). Some clones in this sample may be carry-over from other donors' samples. The rearrangement uses TRBV9 and TRBJ2-7; no definite D call. The CDR3 sequence: CASSLAQNYEQYF. The CDR3 region has the DNA TGTGCCAGCAGCTTAGCTCAGAACTATGAGCAGTACTTC.